The 32 T cell receptor beta chains below all came from one sample that was sequenced in a study of blood T cell repertoires in COVID-19. The method was immunoSEQ multiplex PCR; TCRdb's version includes in-frame clones alone and lacks a portion of them. Of 500,000 to 600,000 clones in the sample, less than 90% were seen once. The sample consisted of peripheral blood. Receptors were obtained from a woman in her forties or fifties with COVID-19, enrolled during active disease.

V is TRBV4-1 and J is TRBJ2-1; 11 bases are a match to TRBD2. CDR3 length equals 18 residues. CDR1 and CDR2 (germline): MGHRA, YSYEKL. V dropped 0 bases and J dropped 4; count of bases not matched to a gene: 8. CDR3 nucleotide sequence: TGCGCCAGCAGCCAAGATTTGGCTAGCGGGGGGCTTTACAATGAGCAGTTCTTC. This sequence encodes CASSQDLASGGLYNEQFF.

The rearrangement links TRBV2 to TRBJ1-3, with 10 bases aligning to TRBD1. CDR1 and CDR2 from the germline V gene are SNHLY and FYNNEI. There are 15 residues in the CDR3. Trimming cost V 5 bases and J 4 bases; bases outside gene matches: 5. CDR3 sequence: CASSNDRGLGNTIYF. The CDR3 DNA sequence: TGTGCCAGCAGTAACGACAGGGGGCTCGGAAACACCATATATTTT. Drawing the rest from reference TRBV2 and TRBJ1-3, the complete variable domain is EPEVTQTPSHQVTQMGQEVILRCVPISNHLYFYWYRQILGQKVEFLVSFYNNEISEKSEIFDDQFSVERPDGSNFTLKIRSTKLEDSAMYFCASSNDRGLGNTIYFGEGSWLTVV.

CDR3 protein: CASSIGPHTEAFF. CDR3 sequence (DNA): TGTGCCAGCAGTATCGGTCCCCACACTGAAGCTTTCTTT. The chain couples TRBV14 to TRBJ1-1, with no clear D. Germline CDR1 is SGHDN and CDR2 is FVKESK. This CDR3 comprises 13 residues. V dropped 6 bases and J dropped 3 bases, with 11 bases sitting between them.

V and J are TRBV19 and TRBJ1-1, with TRBD1 matching over 7 bases. Germline CDR1 LNHDA, CDR2 SQIVND (reference sequence). J was trimmed by 0 bases and V by 5 bases; bases with no gene match: 9. CDR3 length: 16 amino acids. CDR3 nucleotides: TGTGCCAGTAGTCGGGGACAGTCCAACATGAACACTGAAGCTTTCTTT. Its protein product is CASSRGQSNMNTEAFF.

The chain has TRBV5-6 and TRBJ1-2, with 9 positions matching TRBD1. Germline-derived CDR1 and CDR2 are SGHDT and YYEEEE. Unmatched junction bases numbered 9, after V lost 4 bases and J lost 5 bases. CDR3 length equals 15 residues. The CDR3 is CASSPGQGGKYGYTF. CDR3 nucleotide sequence: TGTGCCAGCAGCCCGGGACAGGGAGGTAAATATGGCTACACCTTC.

This clone was seen a handful of times. CDR3 coding DNA: TGTGCCAGCCTGTCTGCCAGGGAAAATTCACCCCTCCACTTT. The encoded protein is CASLSARENSPLHF. The chain couples TRBV13 to TRBJ1-6; TRBD1 is a possible D gene (5 bases). V was cut by 8 bases and J by 7 bases, with 15 bases left in between. The CDR3 runs to 14 residues. Germline assignment: CDR1 PRHDT and CDR2 FYEKMQ (reference sequence).

The chain recombines TRBV7-8 with TRBJ2-7; possible D gene TRBD1, 6 bases. This CDR3 is 15 amino acids long. V lost 5 bases and J lost 6, with 20 bases in between. Germline V CDR1 and CDR2: SGHVS, FQNEAQ. The CDR3 sequence is CASSPRTERGSEQYF. The CDR3 bases are TGTGCCAGCAGCCCTCGGACAGAGAGGGGCAGCGAGCAGTACTTC.

The rearrangement links TRBV14 to TRBJ1-6; 8 nucleotides line up with TRBD1. Germline trimming cut 0 bases from V and 15 bases from J; bases unmatched to any gene: 13. The CDR3 is made up of 16 amino acids. The germline gives CDR1 SGHDN, CDR2 FVKESK. DNA of the CDR3: TGTGCCAGCAGCCAAGATCCGGGACAGGCCTTTCGAGACCTCCACTTT. The encoded protein is CASSQDPGQAFRDLHF.

The rearrangement links TRBV5-1 to TRBJ2-7; tentative D call: TRBD1 (7 bases). This CDR3 is 16 amino acids long. The V gene lost 0 bases and the J gene lost 1 base, with 14 bases spanning the gap. Germline CDR1 is SGHRS and CDR2 is YFSETQ. The CDR3 sequence is CASSLGVRGRSYEQYF. The CDR3 region has the DNA TGCGCCAGCAGCTTGGGGGTCAGGGGGAGGTCCTACGAGCAGTACTTC.

This chain links TRBV18 with TRBJ1-6; D not resolved. This CDR3 has 13 amino acids. Germline V gene data show CDR1 as KGHSH and CDR2 as LQKENI. V was clipped by 1 base and J by 8 bases, with 6 bases between them. For the CDR3, the DNA is TGTGCCAGCTCACCACGCCCAGATTCACCCCTCCACTTT. Amino acids: CASSPRPDSPLHF.

J is TRBJ2-1 and V is TRBV25-1; TRBD2 matches 10 bases. Germline CDR1 is MGHDK and CDR2 is SYGVNS. V gave up 0 bases and J gave up 6 bases; unmatched junction bases: 8. The CDR3 spans 17 residues. CDR3 region: CASSEYGGLAGANEQFF. CDR3 nucleotide sequence: TGTGCCAGCAGTGAATACGGGGGCCTAGCGGGGGCCAATGAGCAGTTCTTC.

The rearrangement uses TRBV7-9 and TRBJ2-3; D gene uncertain. In germline, CDR1 is SEHNR, CDR2 FQNEAQ (reference sequence). The CDR3 has 11 amino acids. The V and J ends lost 6 bases and 6 bases respectively, with 7 bases between them. The CDR3 here is CASSHGDTQYF. DNA of the CDR3: TGTGCCAGCAGTCACGGGGATACGCAGTATTTT.

The chain has TRBV29-1 and TRBJ2-1; 8 bases fit TRBD2. This CDR3 spans 13 amino acids. Germline V CDR1 and CDR2: SQVTM, ANQGSEA. J lost 4 bases, V lost 4 bases, and 3 bases had no gene match. The CDR3 sequence: CSVASGGYNEQFF. Here the CDR3 DNA reads TGCAGCGTTGCCAGCGGGGGTTACAATGAGCAGTTCTTC.

V usage is TRBV7-9 and J usage is TRBJ1-2, with D maybe TRBD1 (6 bases). Germline V CDR1 and CDR2: SEHNR, FQNEAQ (reference sequence). CDR3 length: 14 residues. The V end lost 1 base, the J end lost 6 bases, and 12 bases lay between the germline ends. CDR3 sequence (DNA): TGTGCCAGCAGCTTAGGCCGCTCAGGGGATGGCTACACCTTC. This codes for CASSLGRSGDGYTF.

This chain links TRBV19 with TRBJ1-6, with a possible D match to TRBD1 (5 bases). The ends were cut back, 5 bases at V and 0 bases at J, with 20 bases in the middle. The germline V gene has CDR1 LNHDA and CDR2 SQIVND (reference sequence). The CDR3 is made up of 19 amino acids. The CDR3 DNA reads TGTGCCAGTAGTCAAACGTCTACAGGCGTCAGCTCCTATAATTCACCCCTCCACTTT. As protein: CASSQTSTGVSSYNSPLHF.

The chain is built from TRBV11-1 and TRBJ2-3; D is uncertain. This CDR3 comprises 15 residues. CDR1 and CDR2 (germline): SGHAT, FQDESV (reference sequence). The ends were cut back, 5 bases at V and 0 bases at J, with 12 bases in the middle. The CDR3 bases are TGTGCCAGCAGCCCCGGAGAGGTCAGCACAGATACGCAGTATTTT. Translation gives CASSPGEVSTDTQYF.

The chain employs TRBV2 and TRBJ1-2; TRBD1 agrees at 11 bases. The V gene's germline CDR1 is SNHLY and CDR2 FYNNEI. V shed 2 bases, J shed 6 bases, and the junction held 8 bases outside the gene matches. The CDR3 is made up of 16 amino acids. The CDR3 loop is CASSETGQGAGDGYTF. CDR3 in DNA: TGTGCCAGCAGTGAAACTGGACAGGGGGCGGGGGATGGCTACACCTTC.

Concerning this clone: Other DNA sequences of this sample code for an identical CDR3. This chain connects TRBV19 to TRBJ1-2; TRBD1 matches 11 bases. Per germline, CDR1 LNHDA and CDR2 SQIVND (reference sequence). The V gene end was trimmed by 9 bases and the J gene end by 2 bases; junction bases not matched to a gene: 2. The CDR3 consists of 13 residues. The CDR3, as DNA: TGTGCCAGCAGGGACAGGGGGAACTATGGCTACACCTTC. This translates into CASRDRGNYGYTF.

The chain couples TRBV2 to TRBJ2-3; TRBD1 aligns across 7 bases. Germline trimming cut 3 bases from V and 4 bases from J; bases unmatched to any gene: 4. Germline loops: CDR1 SNHLY, CDR2 FYNNEI. CDR3 length: 14 amino acids. The CDR3: CASSDRDSADTQYF. CDR3 DNA sequence: TGTGCCAGCAGTGACCGGGACAGCGCAGATACGCAGTATTTT. Drawing the rest from reference TRBV2 and TRBJ2-3, the complete variable domain is EPEVTQTPSHQVTQMGQEVILRCVPISNHLYFYWYRQILGQKVEFLVSFYNNEISEKSEIFDDQFSVERPDGSNFTLKIRSTKLEDSAMYFCASSDRDSADTQYFGPGTRLTVL.

In this sample, this clone turned up a few times. Here the CDR3 DNA reads TGTGCCAGCAGAACAGGGGACTCTGGAAACACCATATATTTT. Amino acid sequence: CASRTGDSGNTIYF. V gene TRBV6-4 combines with J gene TRBJ1-3, with 7 bases lining up with TRBD1. Germline CDR1 MRHNA, CDR2 SNTAGT. The CDR3 consists of 14 residues. With V trimmed by 6 bases and J by 0 bases, 2 bases remained unmatched.

The rearrangement joins TRBV29-1 to TRBJ2-3; TRBD2 matches at 7 bases. Germline V gene data show CDR1 as SQVTM and CDR2 as ANQGSEA. This CDR3 has 14 residues. The V and J ends lost 3 bases and 1 base, in that order; junction bases with no gene match: 4. This CDR3 is CSVDRAGGTDTQYF. DNA of the CDR3: TGCAGCGTTGACCGCGCGGGGGGCACAGATACGCAGTATTTT.

The rearrangement uses TRBV30 and TRBJ1-3; D gene ambiguous. CDR1 and CDR2 from the germline V gene are GTSNPN and SVGIG (reference sequence). V lost 4 bases and J 2 bases, leaving 15 bases between the germline ends. The CDR3 covers 15 residues. CDR3 residues: CAWNPYPGTGNTIYF. For the CDR3, the DNA is TGTGCCTGGAATCCTTACCCGGGTACTGGAAACACCATATATTTT.

This clone was seen once. This chain uses TRBV13 with TRBJ2-1; D is possibly TRBD1 (6 bases). V gave up 5 bases and J gave up 7 bases, with 24 bases separating them. The length of the CDR3 is 17 residues. The germline V gene encodes CDR1 PRHDT and CDR2 FYEKMQ (reference sequence). The CDR3 region has the DNA TGTGCCAGCAGCACCAGACTACAGGGCTCCGGGTTAAATGAGCAGTTCTTC. As protein: CASSTRLQGSGLNEQFF.

In this sample, this clone turned up once. Other nucleotide sequences from this sample produce the same CDR3. The chain recombines TRBV5-1 with TRBJ2-1; unclear D gene. Per the germline V gene, CDR1 is SGHRS and CDR2 is YFSETQ. This CDR3 region has 12 residues. V shed 4 bases and J shed 5 bases, with 7 bases lying between them. Written as DNA, the CDR3 is TGCGCCAGCAGCCTAGTGAACAATGAGCAGTTCTTC. This encodes CASSLVNNEQFF.

The J gene is TRBJ1-3, the V gene TRBV6-6; no clear D gene. The CDR3 is 15 amino acids. CDR1 is MNHNY, CDR2 SVGAGI, per germline (reference sequence). V shed 2 bases and J shed 2 bases, with 10 bases lying between them. CDR3: CASSYGGPPGNTIYF. The DNA of the CDR3 is TGTGCCAGCAGTTACGGCGGGCCGCCTGGAAACACCATATATTTT.

This chain links TRBV5-4 with TRBJ1-2; tentatively, D is TRBD1 (6 bases). Germline assignment: CDR1 SGHNT and CDR2 YYREEE (reference sequence). V lost 0 bases and J lost 2, with 14 bases in between. The length of the CDR3 is 16 residues. DNA for the CDR3: TGTGCCAGCAGCTTGGCCCTAGGACAGCCCAACTATGGCTACACCTTC. Residues: CASSLALGQPNYGYTF.

V and J are TRBV25-1 and TRBJ2-3; 7 nucleotides align to TRBD1. This CDR3 contains 18 residues. V dropped 5 bases and J dropped 2; count of bases not matched to a gene: 16. Looked up from germline, CDR1 is MGHDK and CDR2 is SYGVNS. As DNA, the CDR3 is TGTGCCAGCAGTCCACAAATGGGGACAGCTCCTTCCACAGATACGCAGTATTTT. The encoded protein is CASSPQMGTAPSTDTQYF.

This chain connects TRBV10-1 to TRBJ2-7; D is ambiguous. The germline V gene encodes CDR1 WNHNN and CDR2 SYGVQD (reference sequence). CDR3 length: 14 amino acids. V was trimmed by 0 bases and J by 6 bases, leaving 12 bases between them. CDR3 in amino acids: CASSESESSAEQYF. The DNA of the CDR3 is TGCGCCAGCAGTGAGTCGGAGAGTTCGGCCGAGCAGTACTTC.

The rearrangement uses TRBV7-9 and TRBJ1-3, with a weak D call TRBD1 (6 bases). Germline V gene lookup returns CDR1 SEHNR and CDR2 FQNEAQ (reference sequence). The CDR3 is 17 amino acids. V was pared by 1 base and J by 0 bases, with 13 bases between. The CDR3 protein is CASSLGGGAFSGNTIYF. The DNA for the CDR3 is TGTGCCAGCAGCTTAGGAGGGGGTGCATTCTCTGGAAACACCATATATTTT.

This clone was seen only a few times. The CDR3 sequence: CASSSASLAGNNSPLHF. CDR3 in DNA: TGTGCCAGCAGCTCAGCAAGTTTGGCGGGGAATAATTCACCCCTCCACTTT. The chain combines TRBV13 with TRBJ1-6; D not resolved. This CDR3 has 17 residues. The germline V and J ends were trimmed by 4 bases and 5 bases, with 18 bases remaining between them. CDR1 and CDR2 from the germline V gene are PRHDT and FYEKMQ (reference sequence).

This chain's CDR3 is CASSHAGGVTEAFF. The DNA for the CDR3 is TGTGCCAGTAGCCACGCTGGGGGGGTCACTGAAGCTTTCTTT. The rearrangement uses TRBV19 and TRBJ1-1, with D tentatively TRBD1 (5 bases). Germline loops: CDR1 LNHDA, CDR2 SQIVND (reference sequence). The CDR3 has 14 residues. The germline V and J ends were trimmed by 6 bases and 4 bases, with 15 bases remaining between them. Drawing the rest from reference TRBV19 and TRBJ1-1, the complete variable domain is DGGITQSPKYLFRKEGQNVTLSCEQNLNHDAMYWYRQDPGQGLRLIYYSQIVNDFQKGDIAEGYSVSREKKESFPLTVTSAQKNPTAFYLCASSHAGGVTEAFFGQGTRLTVV.

The table lists this clone with a few counts. The chain links TRBV4-2 to TRBJ1-1, with TRBD1 as a possible D gene (6 bases). Trimming stripped 1 base from V and 7 bases from J, with 19 bases between. The CDR3 runs 16 residues. Germline assignment: CDR1 LGHNA and CDR2 YNFKEQ. The chain's CDR3 is CASSQGNRHRDDEAFF. The CDR3 DNA follows: TGTGCCAGCAGCCAAGGAAACCGTCACAGGGACGATGAAGCTTTCTTT.